This T cell receptor beta chain was found in a study of primary melanoma T cells and metastatic recurrence. The overall study: These T2 to T4 primary melanomas had thickness greater than 1 mm.

Measured with immunoSEQ multiplex PCR; TCRdb has only the in-frame clones, and not every one. Its table lists more than 50 clones. The CDR3 has 13 amino acids. Germline V gene sequence: CDR1 MNHGY, CDR2 SAAAGT. V dropped 8 bases and J dropped 7; count of bases not matched to a gene: 8. The patients had surgically resected primary melanoma at risk of metastatic recurrence. The V call is TRBV6-8, the J call TRBJ1-2; 9 bases align to TRBD1. The clonotype was recovered from a human donor with melanoma. Sequenced sample: melanoma tumor tissue. The CDR3 DNA sequence: TGTGCCAGCGGACAGGGGAGAAGTTCTGGCTACACCTTC. Residues: CASGQGRSSGYTF.